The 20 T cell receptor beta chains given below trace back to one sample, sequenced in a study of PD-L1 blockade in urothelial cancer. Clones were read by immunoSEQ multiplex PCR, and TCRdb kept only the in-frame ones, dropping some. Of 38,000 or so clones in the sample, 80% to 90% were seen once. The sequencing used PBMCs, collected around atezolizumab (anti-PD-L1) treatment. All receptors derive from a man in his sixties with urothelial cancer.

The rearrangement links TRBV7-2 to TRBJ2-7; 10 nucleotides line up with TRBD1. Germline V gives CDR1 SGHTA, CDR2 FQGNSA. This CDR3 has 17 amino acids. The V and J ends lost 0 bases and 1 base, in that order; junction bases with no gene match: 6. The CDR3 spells CASSLAGTGAASYEQYF. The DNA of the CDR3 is TGTGCCAGCAGCTTAGCCGGGACAGGGGCCGCGTCCTACGAGCAGTACTTC.

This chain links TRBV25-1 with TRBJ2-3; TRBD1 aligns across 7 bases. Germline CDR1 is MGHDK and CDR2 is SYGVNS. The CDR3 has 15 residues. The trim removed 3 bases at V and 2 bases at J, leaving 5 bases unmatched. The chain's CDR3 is CASSDPGQNTDTQYF. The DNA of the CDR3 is TGTGCCAGCAGTGACCCGGGACAGAACACAGATACGCAGTATTTT.

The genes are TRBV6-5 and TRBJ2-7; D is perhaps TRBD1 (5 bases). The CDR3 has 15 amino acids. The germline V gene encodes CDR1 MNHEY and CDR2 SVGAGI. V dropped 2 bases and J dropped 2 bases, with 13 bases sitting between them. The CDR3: CASSYGSGQTYEQYF. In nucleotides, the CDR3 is TGTGCCAGCAGTTACGGGTCCGGACAAACCTACGAGCAGTACTTC.

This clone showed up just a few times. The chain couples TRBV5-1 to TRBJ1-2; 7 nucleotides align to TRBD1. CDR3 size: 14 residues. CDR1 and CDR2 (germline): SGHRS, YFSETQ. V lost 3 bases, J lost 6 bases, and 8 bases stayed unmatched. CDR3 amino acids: CASSYRTGPDGYTF. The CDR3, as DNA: TGCGCCAGCAGCTACAGGACAGGCCCTGATGGCTACACCTTC.

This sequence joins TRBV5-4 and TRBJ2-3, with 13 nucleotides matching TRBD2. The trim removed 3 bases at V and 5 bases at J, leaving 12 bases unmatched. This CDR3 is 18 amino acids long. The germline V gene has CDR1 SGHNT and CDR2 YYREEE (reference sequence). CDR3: CASSSDLLLAGGQDTQYF. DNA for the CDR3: TGTGCCAGCAGCTCTGACCTACTACTAGCGGGGGGGCAAGATACGCAGTATTTT.

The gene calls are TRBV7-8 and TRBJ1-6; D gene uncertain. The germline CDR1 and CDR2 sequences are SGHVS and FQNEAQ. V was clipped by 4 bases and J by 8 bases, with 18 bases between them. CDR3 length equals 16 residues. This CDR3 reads CASSSGSGIGDSPLHF. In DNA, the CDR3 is TGTGCCAGCAGCTCTGGTTCGGGGATTGGAGATTCACCCCTCCACTTT.

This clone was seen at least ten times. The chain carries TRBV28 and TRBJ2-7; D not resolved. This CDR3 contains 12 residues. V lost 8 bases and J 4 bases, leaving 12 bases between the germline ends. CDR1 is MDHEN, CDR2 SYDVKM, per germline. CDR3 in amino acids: CASRSLVYEQYF. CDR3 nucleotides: TGTGCCAGCCGTAGCTTGGTGTACGAGCAGTACTTC.

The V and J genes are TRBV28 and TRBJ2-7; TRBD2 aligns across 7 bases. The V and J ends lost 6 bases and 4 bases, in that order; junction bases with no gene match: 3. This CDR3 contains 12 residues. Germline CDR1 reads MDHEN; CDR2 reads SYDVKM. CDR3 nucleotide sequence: TGTGCCAGCAGGAGCGGGACTTACGAGCAGTACTTC. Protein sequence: CASRSGTYEQYF. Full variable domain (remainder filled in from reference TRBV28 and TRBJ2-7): DVKVTQSSRYLVKRTGEKVFLECVQDMDHENMFWYRQDPGLGLRLIYFSYDVKMKEKGDIPEGYSVSREKKERFSLILESASTNQTSMYLCASRSGTYEQYFGPGTRLTVT.

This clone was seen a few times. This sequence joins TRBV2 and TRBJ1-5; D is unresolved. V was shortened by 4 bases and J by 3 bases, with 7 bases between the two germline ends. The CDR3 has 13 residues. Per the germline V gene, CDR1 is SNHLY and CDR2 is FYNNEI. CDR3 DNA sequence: TGTGCCAGCAGTGTTGAGGTCAATCAGCCCCAGCATTTT. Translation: CASSVEVNQPQHF.

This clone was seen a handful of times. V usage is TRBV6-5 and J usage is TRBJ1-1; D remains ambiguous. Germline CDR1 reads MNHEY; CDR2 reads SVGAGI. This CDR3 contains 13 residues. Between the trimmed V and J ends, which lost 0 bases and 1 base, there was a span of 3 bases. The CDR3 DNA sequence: TGTGCCAGCAGTTACTCCTGGAACACTGAAGCTTTCTTT. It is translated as CASSYSWNTEAFF.

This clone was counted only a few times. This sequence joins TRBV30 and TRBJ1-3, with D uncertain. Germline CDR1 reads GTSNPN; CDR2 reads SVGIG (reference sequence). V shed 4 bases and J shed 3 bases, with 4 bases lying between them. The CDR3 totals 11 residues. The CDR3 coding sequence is TGTGCCTGGACAGTTGGAAACACCATATATTTT. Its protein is CAWTVGNTIYF.

In DNA, the CDR3 is TGCAGCGCAAGGACAGGGTCTAATCAGCCCCAGCATTTT. Protein sequence: CSARTGSNQPQHF. This chain links TRBV29-1 with TRBJ1-5, with 8 nucleotides matching TRBD1. Trimming removed 7 bases from V and 4 bases from J; junction bases left unmatched: 6. This CDR3 is built from 13 residues. The germline V gene encodes CDR1 SQVTM and CDR2 ANQGSEA.

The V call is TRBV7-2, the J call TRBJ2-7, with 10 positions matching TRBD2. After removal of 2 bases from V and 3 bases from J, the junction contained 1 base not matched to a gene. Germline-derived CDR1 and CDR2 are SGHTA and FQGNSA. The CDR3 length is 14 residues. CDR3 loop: CASSLTSGDYEQYF. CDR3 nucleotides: TGTGCCAGCAGCTTAACTAGCGGGGACTACGAGCAGTACTTC.

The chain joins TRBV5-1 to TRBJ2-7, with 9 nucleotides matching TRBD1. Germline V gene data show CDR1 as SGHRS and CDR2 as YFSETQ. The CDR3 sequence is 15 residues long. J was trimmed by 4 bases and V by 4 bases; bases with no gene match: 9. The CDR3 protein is CASSMRRTGDYEQYF. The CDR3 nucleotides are TGCGCCAGCAGCATGAGGCGGACAGGGGATTACGAGCAGTACTTC.

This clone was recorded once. CDR3 in amino acids: CASSLTAWTQYF. CDR3 DNA: TGTGCCAGCAGTTTGACAGCGTGGACGCAGTATTTT. The rearrangement links TRBV28 to TRBJ2-3, with D possibly matching TRBD1 (5 bases). This CDR3 spans 12 amino acids. The V gene's germline CDR1 is MDHEN and CDR2 SYDVKM. V was clipped by 3 bases and J by 9 bases, with 10 bases between them.

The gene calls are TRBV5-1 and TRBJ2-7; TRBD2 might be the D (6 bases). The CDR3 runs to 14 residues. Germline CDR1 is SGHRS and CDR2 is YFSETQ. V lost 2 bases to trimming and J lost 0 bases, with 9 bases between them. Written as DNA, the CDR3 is TGCGCCAGCAGCTTCGGGGGAACCTCCTACGAGCAGTACTTC. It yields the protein CASSFGGTSYEQYF.

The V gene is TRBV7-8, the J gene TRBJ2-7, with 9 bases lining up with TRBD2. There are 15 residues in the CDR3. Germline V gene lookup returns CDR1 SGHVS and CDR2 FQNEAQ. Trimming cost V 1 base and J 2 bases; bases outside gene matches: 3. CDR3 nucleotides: TGTGCCAGCAGCTTAGGAATAGCGGGAGCCTACGAGCAGTACTTC. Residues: CASSLGIAGAYEQYF.

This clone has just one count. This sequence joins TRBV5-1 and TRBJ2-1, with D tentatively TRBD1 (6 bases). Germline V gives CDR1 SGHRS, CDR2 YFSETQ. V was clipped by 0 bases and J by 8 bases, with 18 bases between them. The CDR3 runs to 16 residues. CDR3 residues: CASSLDVGGSGDEQFF. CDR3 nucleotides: TGCGCCAGCAGCTTGGATGTAGGGGGTAGTGGCGATGAGCAGTTCTTC.

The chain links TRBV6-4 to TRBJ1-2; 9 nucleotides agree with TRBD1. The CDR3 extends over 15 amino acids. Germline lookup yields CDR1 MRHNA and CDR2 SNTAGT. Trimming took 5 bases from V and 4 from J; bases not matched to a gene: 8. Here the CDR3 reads CASSSSGQGGYGYTF. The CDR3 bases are TGTGCCAGCAGTTCGTCGGGACAGGGAGGCTATGGCTACACCTTC.

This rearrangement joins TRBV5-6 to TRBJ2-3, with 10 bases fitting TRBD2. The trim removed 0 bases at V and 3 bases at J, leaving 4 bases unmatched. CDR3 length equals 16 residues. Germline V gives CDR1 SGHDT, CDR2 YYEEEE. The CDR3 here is CASSLAVSGRTDTQYF. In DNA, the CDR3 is TGTGCCAGCAGCTTGGCAGTTAGCGGGAGGACAGATACGCAGTATTTT.